This T cell receptor (beta chain) was documented in a study of blood T cell repertoires in COVID-19. Overall study: Donors in the United States, Italy and Spain gave samples during acute or convalescent COVID-19.

With V trimmed by 0 bases and J by 2 bases, 7 bases remained unmatched. The germline CDR1 and CDR2 sequences are LGHNA and YNFKEQ. The CDR3 sequence is 16 residues long. Researchers sorted participants into cohorts using their self-reported clinical history. Some clones are missing from TCRdb's copy, which holds only in-frame ones; the method was immunoSEQ multiplex PCR. The sample holds about 210,000 clones, around 86% seen once. The rearrangement uses TRBV4-2 and TRBJ2-7; 7 bases map to TRBD2. Sequencing was performed on PBMCs or T cells enriched from blood (not recorded which). The TCR comes from a man aged 25 to 40 in a cohort exposed to, infected with or recovered from COVID-19 (not recorded which). CDR3 sequence: CASSQDLGGSPYEQYF. In DNA form, the CDR3 reads TGTGCCAGCAGCCAAGACTTGGGCGGGAGCCCCTACGAGCAGTACTTC.